This TCR beta chain was documented in a study of blood T cell repertoires in COVID-19. Overall study: Collection of acute and convalescent COVID-19 samples took place in the United States, Italy and Spain. Sources were T cells, B-cell-depleted T cells, or PBMCs; the material itself was cDNA or gDNA.

How the authors handled the data: Estimates of nucleated cell counts were drawn from the amplification of reference gene primers. TCRdb's table, derived via immunoSEQ multiplex PCR, lists solely in-frame clones and lacks some. D and trimming come from the DNA, and the V and J calls and clone size come from that table. This sample has about 16,000 clones; 75% to 90% occur once, and the top ten carry approximately 15%. The CDR3 consists of 17 residues. The V end was cut by 2 bases, the J end by 0 bases, with 14 bases between. Germline CDR1 and CDR2: MNHEY and SVGEGT. This sequence originates from a human donor in a cohort sampled during active COVID-19. Material for sequencing was peripheral blood. The rearrangement joins TRBV6-2 or TRBV6-3 to TRBJ2-1, with D tentatively TRBD2 (6 bases). The CDR3 here is CASSYPFGGGSYNEQFF. The CDR3 region has the DNA TGTGCCAGCAGTTACCCCTTCGGGGGAGGCTCCTACAATGAGCAGTTCTTC.